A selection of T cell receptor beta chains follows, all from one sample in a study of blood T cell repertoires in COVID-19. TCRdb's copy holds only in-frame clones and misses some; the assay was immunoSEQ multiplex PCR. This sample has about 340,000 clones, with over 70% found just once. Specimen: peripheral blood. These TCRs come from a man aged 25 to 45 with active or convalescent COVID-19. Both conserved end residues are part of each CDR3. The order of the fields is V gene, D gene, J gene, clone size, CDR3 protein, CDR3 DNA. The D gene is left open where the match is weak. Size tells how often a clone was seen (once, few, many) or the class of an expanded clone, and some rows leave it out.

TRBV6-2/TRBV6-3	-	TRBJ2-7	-	CASSSGYYEQYF	TGTGCCAGCAGTTCAGGCTACTACGAGCAGTACTTC
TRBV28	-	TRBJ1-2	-	CASSYPPGNYGYTF	TGTGCCAGCAGTTACCCCCCAGGGAACTATGGCTACACCTTC
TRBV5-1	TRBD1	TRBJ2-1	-	CASSLTGTGVNEQFF	TGCGCCAGCAGCTTAACCGGGACAGGGGTGAATGAGCAGTTCTTC
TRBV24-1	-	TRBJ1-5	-	CATSEGTTSNQPQHF	TGTGCCACCAGTGAGGGGACAACGAGCAATCAGCCCCAGCATTTT
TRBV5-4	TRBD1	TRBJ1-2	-	CASSLGGQGDSYGYTF	TGTGCCAGCAGCTTAGGGGGGCAGGGGGACTCATATGGCTACACCTTC
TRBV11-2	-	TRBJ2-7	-	CASIPGRGSYEQYF	TGTGCCAGCATCCCCGGTCGGGGTAGTTACGAGCAGTACTTC
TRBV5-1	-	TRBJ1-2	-	CASSAGYDYGYTF	TGCGCCAGCAGCGCAGGGTACGACTATGGCTACACCTTC
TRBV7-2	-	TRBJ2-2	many	CASSSTGLNTGELFF	TGTGCCAGCAGCTCAACAGGGTTGAACACCGGGGAGCTGTTTTTT
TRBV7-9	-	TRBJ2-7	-	CASSLDSLRVQYF	TGTGCCAGCAGCTTAGATTCCCTTCGAGTGCAGTACTTC
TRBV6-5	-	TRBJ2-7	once	CASRRGRKDEQYF	TGTGCCAGTCGGAGGGGGCGCAAGGACGAGCAGTACTTC
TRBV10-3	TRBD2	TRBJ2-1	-	CAISELAGGDEQFF	TGTGCCATCAGTGAATTAGCGGGGGGCGATGAGCAGTTCTTC
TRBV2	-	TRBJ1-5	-	CASSDRQGYQPQHF	TGTGCCAGCAGTGATCGCCAGGGCTATCAGCCCCAGCATTTT
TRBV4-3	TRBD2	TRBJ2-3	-	CASSPRSGRADTQYF	TGCGCCAGCAGCCCCCGGAGCGGGAGGGCAGATACGCAGTATTTT
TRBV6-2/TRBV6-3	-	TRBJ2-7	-	CASSLGGARYEQYF	TGTGCCAGCAGCCTAGGGGGGGCACGGTACGAGCAGTACTTC
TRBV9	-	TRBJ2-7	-	CASSVGVQGRLEQYF	TGTGCCAGCAGCGTTGGGGTACAGGGCCGCCTCGAGCAGTACTTC
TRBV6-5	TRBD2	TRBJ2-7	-	CASTKGGRTYEQYF	TGTGCCAGCACCAAGGGAGGGAGGACCTACGAGCAGTACTTC
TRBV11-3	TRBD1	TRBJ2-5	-	CASSLGSGTGSQETQYF	TGTGCCAGCAGCTTAGGTTCCGGGACAGGGTCACAAGAGACCCAGTACTTC
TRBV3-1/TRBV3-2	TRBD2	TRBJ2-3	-	CASSDDPAGGLGTNTQYF	TGTGCCAGCAGCGACGACCCAGCGGGGGGGCTAGGCACGAATACGCAGTATTTT
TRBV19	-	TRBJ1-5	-	CASSIVGISQPQHF	TGTGCCAGTAGTATAGTGGGCATATCGCAGCCCCAGCATTTT
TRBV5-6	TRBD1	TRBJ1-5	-	CASSYLGGQGEPQHF	TGTGCCAGCAGTTATCTGGGTGGGCAGGGGGAGCCCCAGCATTTT
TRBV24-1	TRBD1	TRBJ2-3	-	CATSEPRQGAETDTQYF	TGTGCCACCAGCGAGCCCAGACAGGGGGCCGAAACAGATACGCAGTATTTT
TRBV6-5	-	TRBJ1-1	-	CASRAQGTTEAFF	TGTGCCAGCAGGGCGCAGGGTACCACTGAAGCTTTCTTT
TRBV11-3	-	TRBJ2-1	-	CASRPPSSYNEQFF	TGTGCCAGCAGACCCCCGAGCTCCTACAATGAGCAGTTCTTC
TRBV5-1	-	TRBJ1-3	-	CASSLQGPGNTIYF	TGCGCCAGCAGCTTACAGGGTCCTGGAAACACCATATATTTT
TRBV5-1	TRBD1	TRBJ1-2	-	CASSSGQGEYGYTF	TGCGCCAGCAGCTCCGGGCAGGGGGAGTATGGCTACACCTTC
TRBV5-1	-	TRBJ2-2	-	CASSLSGRGNTGELFF	TGCGCCAGCAGCTTGAGCGGACGAGGGAACACCGGGGAGCTGTTTTTT
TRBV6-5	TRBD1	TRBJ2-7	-	CASRDRGQSYEQYF	TGTGCCAGCAGGGACAGGGGGCAAAGCTACGAGCAGTACTTC